The rows below give T cell receptor beta chains drawn from one sample of a study of T cell responses to AZD1222 COVID-19 vaccine. Some clones are missing from TCRdb's copy, which holds only in-frame ones; the method was immunoSEQ multiplex PCR. This table has about 88,000 clones, about 89% appearing once. This material consisted of peripheral blood, taken on day 0 of AZD1222 vaccination. The origin of the receptors is an adult in good health. Each CDR3 is given with its conserved first and last residue. A D gene is named only where the DNA matches it firmly. Clone size is not always given. Where it is, it says once, few, many or a class for expanded clones.

clone size,V gene,D gene,CDR3 length,J gene,CDR3 DNA,CDR3 protein
-,TRBV27,-,13,TRBJ1-2,TGTGCCAGCAGTTTGGGGCAGGACTATGGCTACACCTTC,CASSLGQDYGYTF
-,TRBV9,-,15,TRBJ2-3,TGTGCCAGCAGCGTCCTCGGGGGTAGCACAGATACGCAGTATTTT,CASSVLGGSTDTQYF
-,TRBV24-1,TRBD1,12,TRBJ2-1,TGTGCCACCAGTAACAGGGGACGGGAGCAGTTCTTC,CATSNRGREQFF
-,TRBV6-5,-,15,TRBJ1-3,TGTGCCAGCAGTTCCCCGCAGAGGGCTGGAAACACCATATATTTT,CASSSPQRAGNTIYF
-,TRBV7-9,-,16,TRBJ1-1,TGTGCCAGCAGCTTAGGAGGGGGGAACGGGGGAGATGAAGCTTTCTTT,CASSLGGGNGGDEAFF
-,TRBV5-1,-,13,TRBJ2-7,TGCGCCAGCAGCTTGGCGGGGACACCCGAGCAGTACTTC,CASSLAGTPEQYF
-,TRBV19,-,12,TRBJ1-1,TGTGCCAGTAGTCGGAGAATGGCTGAAGCTTTCTTT,CASSRRMAEAFF
-,TRBV7-9,TRBD2,17,TRBJ2-1,TGTGCCAGCAGCTCGGGACTAGCGGGGGGTACCTACAATGAGCAGTTCTTC,CASSSGLAGGTYNEQFF
-,TRBV13,-,13,TRBJ2-7,TGTGCCAGCAGCGGCCTAGCGAGAGGTGAGCAGTACTTC,CASSGLARGEQYF
-,TRBV18,-,16,TRBJ2-2,TGTGCCAGCTCACCACCTCGGGGCACGAACACCGGGGAGCTGTTTTTT,CASSPPRGTNTGELFF
-,TRBV30,TRBD2,14,TRBJ2-3,TGTGCCACCTCGACTAGCGGGGTAAGGGGTACGCAGTATTTT,CATSTSGVRGTQYF
-,TRBV10-1,-,13,TRBJ2-7,TGCGCCAGCAGTGAGTCGGGGGCCTACGAGCAGTACTTC,CASSESGAYEQYF
-,TRBV4-1,TRBD1,19,TRBJ1-2,TGCGCCAGCAGCCAAGACCTTCTCGCCAGGGGGAACCCTAACTATGGCTACACCTTC,CASSQDLLARGNPNYGYTF
once,TRBV7-3,-,13,TRBJ2-7,TGTGCCAGCAGCCCTACAGGGGGGGGAGAGCAGTACTTC,CASSPTGGGEQYF
-,TRBV29-1,-,12,TRBJ1-2,TGCAGCGTTGAAGAAGGAGTGGAGGGTTACACCTTC,CSVEEGVEGYTF
-,TRBV15,-,15,TRBJ2-7,TGTGCCACCAGCAGGATTAGACTAGGAGGCTACGAGCAGTACTTC,CATSRIRLGGYEQYF
-,TRBV7-8,-,13,TRBJ2-3,TGTGCCAGCAGCTTAGCCTTCTACGATACGCAGTATTTT,CASSLAFYDTQYF
few,TRBV27,TRBD1,14,TRBJ2-1,TGTGCCAGCAGCGGGACAGGGGTATACGATGAGCAGTTCTTC,CASSGTGVYDEQFF
-,TRBV12-3/TRBV12-4,-,12,TRBJ2-3,TGTGCCAGCAGTTTAGAGGTAGATACGCAGTATTTT,CASSLEVDTQYF
-,TRBV15,TRBD2,16,TRBJ2-1,TGTGCCACCAGCAGGAACCTAGCGGGCCCCGGGAATGAGCAGTTCTTC,CATSRNLAGPGNEQFF
once,TRBV5-1,-,15,TRBJ1-3,TGCGCCAGCAGCTTGGGGGCAGGCGCTGGAAACACCATATATTTT,CASSLGAGAGNTIYF
-,TRBV19,-,15,TRBJ2-2,TGTGCCAGTAGTATAGATACAAGGAACACCGGGGAGCTGTTTTTT,CASSIDTRNTGELFF
-,TRBV7-2,-,14,TRBJ1-2,TGTGCCAGCAGTAGAGAAGGGGGAGGCTATGGCTACACCTTC,CASSREGGGYGYTF
-,TRBV9,-,13,TRBJ2-1,TGTGCCAGCAGCGTAGTTCGTGGGAGTGAGCAGTTCTTC,CASSVVRGSEQFF
-,TRBV19,TRBD1,14,TRBJ2-5,TGTGCCAGTAGCCCCCGACAGGGAAAAGAGACCCAGTACTTC,CASSPRQGKETQYF
-,TRBV27,-,12,TRBJ1-6,TGTGCCAGCAGGGTCGGTAATTCACCCCTCCACTTT,CASRVGNSPLHF
-,TRBV19,-,14,TRBJ2-7,TGTGCCAGTAGTGTTGCGGCAGGGGAATACGAGCAGTACTTC,CASSVAAGEYEQYF